This T cell receptor (beta chain) emerged from a study of CD8 T cells in ankylosing spondylitis. Findings of the study overall: Relatively rare in peripheral blood, disease-linked clones were also CD8+.

TCRdb recomputed calls from the 5' RACE reads with MiXCR, one row per CDR3 protein. In the table there are around 130,000 distinct CDR3 sequences, about a tenth of which are singletons. Germline CDR1 KGHDR, CDR2 SFDVKD. The CDR3 covers 15 residues. With regard to this clonotype: The antigen is unknown. This could be a read error, since a much larger clone is one nucleotide away.

V usage is TRBV24-1 and J usage is TRBJ2-7; possibly TRBD2 for D (5 bases). Sequencing input: blood, either unsorted or a sorted T cell fraction (not recorded which). The receptor comes from a male donor with ankylosing spondylitis or in good health (not recorded which). For the CDR3, the DNA is TGTGCCACCGGTGATCCGGGAATGAGCTCCTACGAGCAGTACTTC. This translates into CATGDPGMSSYEQYF.